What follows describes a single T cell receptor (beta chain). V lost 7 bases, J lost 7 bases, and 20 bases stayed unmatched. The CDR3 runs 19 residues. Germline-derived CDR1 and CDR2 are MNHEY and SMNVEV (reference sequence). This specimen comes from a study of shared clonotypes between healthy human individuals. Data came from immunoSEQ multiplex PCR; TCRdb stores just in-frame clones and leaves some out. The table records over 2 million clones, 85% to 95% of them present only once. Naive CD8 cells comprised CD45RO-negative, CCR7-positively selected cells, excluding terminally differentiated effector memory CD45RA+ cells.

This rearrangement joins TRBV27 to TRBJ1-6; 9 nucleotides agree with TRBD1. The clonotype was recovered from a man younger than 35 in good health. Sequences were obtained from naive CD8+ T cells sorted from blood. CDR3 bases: TGTGCCAGCACTCCAAGGGGACAGGGCCGTTGGGGAGACAATTCACCCCTCCACTTT. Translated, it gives CASTPRGQGRWGDNSPLHF.